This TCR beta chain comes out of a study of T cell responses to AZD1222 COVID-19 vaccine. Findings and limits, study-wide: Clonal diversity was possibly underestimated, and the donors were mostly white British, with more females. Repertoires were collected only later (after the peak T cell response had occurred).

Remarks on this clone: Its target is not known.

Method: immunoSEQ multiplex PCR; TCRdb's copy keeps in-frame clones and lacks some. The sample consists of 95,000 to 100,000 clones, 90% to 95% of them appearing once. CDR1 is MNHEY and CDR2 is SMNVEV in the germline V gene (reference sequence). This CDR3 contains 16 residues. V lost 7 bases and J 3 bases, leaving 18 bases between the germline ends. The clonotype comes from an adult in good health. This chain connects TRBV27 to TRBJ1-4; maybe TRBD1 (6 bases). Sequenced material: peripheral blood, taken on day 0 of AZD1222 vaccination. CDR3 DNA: TGTGCCAGCATCCGCGGGTGGGGGCTGGCTAATGAAAAACTGTTTTTT. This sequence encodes CASIRGWGLANEKLFF.